This TCR beta chain was captured by sequencing in a study of blood T cell repertoires in COVID-19. With V trimmed by 1 base and J by 7 bases, 2 bases remained unmatched. In germline, CDR1 is LGHNA, CDR2 YNFKEQ. The CDR3 consists of 16 residues. The repertoire was sequenced with immunoSEQ multiplex PCR; TCRdb's copy has only in-frame clones and lacks some. The table records approximately 340,000 clones, approximately 82% of them present only once. The specimen sequenced was peripheral blood. This sequence was found in a man aged 30-40 years with active or convalescent COVID-19. This rearrangement joins TRBV4-2 to TRBJ2-1; 15 bases agree with TRBD2. CDR3 coding DNA: TGTGCCAGCAGCCAAGGGACTAGCGGGAGGGGGAATGAGCAGTTCTTC. Translated, it gives CASSQGTSGRGNEQFF.